These 15 T cell receptor beta chains came from one sample sequenced in a study of T cell repertoires in urothelial bladder cancer. Profiled with immunoSEQ multiplex PCR; TCRdb holds only in-frame clones, not every one. The profile shows roughly 8,800 clones, about 54% of them singletons. Sequenced: tumor-infiltrating cells from bladder cancer. Receptor source: a human donor with urothelial carcinoma.

The genes are TRBV7-2 and TRBJ2-7, with TRBD2 matching over 12 bases. There are 15 residues in the CDR3. Germline V gene sequence: CDR1 SGHTA, CDR2 FQGNSA. The trim removed 5 bases at V and 4 bases at J, leaving 6 bases unmatched. CDR3 residues: CASSPFLAGGYEQYF. The CDR3 DNA follows: TGTGCCAGCAGCCCCTTCCTAGCGGGGGGGTACGAGCAGTACTTC.

The rearrangement joins TRBV12-5 to TRBJ1-5, with D tentatively TRBD1 (5 bases). Trimming cost V 3 bases and J 2 bases, with 14 bases left between them. CDR3 size: 16 residues. The germline V gene encodes CDR1 LGHNT and CDR2 FRNRAP. CDR3 DNA: TGTGCTAGTGGTTTAGGATCCGGGACCGGCAATCAGCCCCAGCATTTT. Protein: CASGLGSGTGNQPQHF.

The CDR3 sequence is CASSPGQGDYGYTF. CDR3 in DNA: TGTGCCAGCAGTCCAGGACAGGGGGACTATGGCTACACCTTC. This chain connects TRBV2 to TRBJ1-2, with 10 nucleotides matching TRBD1. The V segment lost 5 bases and the J segment 3 bases; nucleotides outside the gene matches: 3. Germline CDR1 reads SNHLY; CDR2 reads FYNNEI. The CDR3 extends over 14 amino acids.

V is TRBV5-1 and J is TRBJ2-1, with 8 positions matching TRBD2. This CDR3 region has 17 residues. Unmatched junction bases numbered 11, after V lost 0 bases and J lost 6 bases. The germline gives CDR1 SGHRS, CDR2 YFSETQ. The CDR3 is CASSLAGGGGRRNEQFF. CDR3 coding DNA: TGCGCCAGCAGCTTGGCCGGAGGCGGGGGGAGGCGCAATGAGCAGTTCTTC.

V gene TRBV5-1 combines with J gene TRBJ2-3, with D maybe TRBD2 (7 bases). Between the trimmed V and J ends, which lost 5 bases and 4 bases, there was a span of 17 bases. This CDR3 has 15 residues. CDR1 is SGHRS, CDR2 YFSETQ, per germline. The CDR3 is CASRGVGGQADTQYF. CDR3 coding DNA: TGCGCCAGCAGAGGAGTGGGGGGGCAAGCAGATACGCAGTATTTT. The full variable domain, its missing parts supplied by reference TRBV5-1 and TRBJ2-3, is KAGVTQTPRYLIKTRGQQVTLSCSPISGHRSVSWYQQTPGQGLQFLFEYFSETQRNKGNFPGRFSGRQFSNSRSEMNVSTLELGDSALYLCASRGVGGQADTQYFGPGTRLTVL.

The table lists this clone with a few counts. This rearrangement joins TRBV9 to TRBJ1-2; D gene uncertain. CDR3 length equals 15 residues. The germline gives CDR1 SGDLS, CDR2 YYNGEE. The germline V and J ends were trimmed by 0 bases and 5 bases, with 14 bases remaining between them. This CDR3 is CASSVDGSGYYGYTF. DNA of the CDR3: TGTGCCAGCAGCGTAGATGGGTCGGGCTATTATGGCTACACCTTC.

V and J are TRBV6-5 and TRBJ1-2; D is unresolved. The V gene's germline CDR1 is MNHEY and CDR2 SVGAGI. V was pared by 6 bases and J by 4 bases, with 12 bases between. The CDR3 length is 13 residues. The CDR3: CASSPGRSYGYTF. CDR3 nucleotide sequence: TGTGCCAGCAGCCCCGGACGGAGCTATGGCTACACCTTC.

The rearrangement joins TRBV27 to TRBJ2-3; 8 bases match TRBD1. J gave up 6 bases and V 10 bases, and 15 bases lay outside the gene matches. The germline gives CDR1 MNHEY, CDR2 SMNVEV (reference sequence). CDR3 size: 15 residues. DNA for the CDR3: TGTGCCACTTCGACAGGGGAGCTTTCCATGGATACGCAGTATTTT. It codes for CATSTGELSMDTQYF.

The chain links TRBV9 to TRBJ2-1; D may match TRBD1 or TRBD2 (6 bases each). There are 14 residues in the CDR3. Germline lookup yields CDR1 SGDLS and CDR2 YYNGEE. The V end was cut by 0 bases, the J end by 7 bases, with 11 bases between. The DNA for the CDR3 is TGTGCCAGCAGCGTAGAAGGGGGGCTGAATGAGCAGTTCTTC. Translated: CASSVEGGLNEQFF. The variable domain in full, completed from reference TRBV9 and TRBJ2-1, reads DSGVTQTPKHLITATGQRVTLRCSPRSGDLSVYWYQQSLDQGLQFLIQYYNGEERAKGNILERFSAQQFPDLHSELNLSSLELGDSALYFCASSVEGGLNEQFFGPGTRLTVL.

This chain links TRBV30 with TRBJ2-7, with D possibly matching TRBD2 (5 bases). V lost 0 bases to trimming and J lost 6 bases, with 18 bases between them. The CDR3 spans 15 residues. Germline-derived CDR1 and CDR2 are GTSNPN and SVGIG (reference sequence). The CDR3 sequence: CAWSVRDGVRGEQYF. The CDR3, as DNA: TGTGCCTGGAGTGTTCGAGACGGGGTACGAGGCGAGCAGTACTTC.

The rearrangement joins TRBV19 to TRBJ2-2; D is undetermined. V dropped 7 bases and J dropped 1 base, with 7 bases sitting between them. The germline V gene has CDR1 LNHDA and CDR2 SQIVND (reference sequence). The CDR3 is 13 amino acids. Here the CDR3 reads CASISRNTGELFF. The CDR3 DNA sequence: TGTGCCAGTATAAGCAGGAACACCGGGGAGCTGTTTTTT.

V and J are TRBV2 and TRBJ2-7; D might be TRBD2 (7 bases). V lost 4 bases and J 3 bases, leaving 13 bases between the germline ends. The V gene's germline CDR1 is SNHLY and CDR2 FYNNEI. This CDR3 spans 14 amino acids. CDR3 region: CASSVGGGGYEQYF. In DNA form, the CDR3 reads TGTGCCAGCAGTGTTGGGGGGGGCGGCTACGAGCAGTACTTC.

The rearrangement joins TRBV4-3 to TRBJ1-5; D is unresolved. Trimming removed 2 bases at V and 7 bases at J, with 9 bases between. This CDR3 region has 13 residues. CDR1 LGHNA and CDR2 YSLEER come from the germline V gene. CDR3 in DNA: TGCGCCAGCAGCCAATCCTACAACCAGCCCCAGCATTTT. Translated: CASSQSYNQPQHF.

The chain recombines TRBV5-1 with TRBJ1-6, with 7 bases aligning to TRBD1. The CDR3 has 20 residues. Germline CDR1 and CDR2: SGHRS and YFSETQ. V shed 3 bases and J 0 bases; nucleotides not matched to a gene: 15. CDR3 sequence reads: CASSSGIRTGPSSYNSPLHF. CDR3 nucleotides: TGCGCCAGCAGCTCGGGTATCCGGACAGGACCCAGCTCCTATAATTCACCCCTCCACTTT.

The chain joins TRBV14 to TRBJ2-3, with a weak D call TRBD1 (6 bases). Germline V lookup: CDR1 SGHDN, CDR2 FVKESK. Trimming shortened V by 4 bases and J by 2 bases, and 16 bases separated the two germline ends. The CDR3 consists of 16 residues. As DNA, the CDR3 is TGTGCCAGCAGCCTACTTCCACAGGGATACACAGATACGCAGTATTTT. Protein sequence: CASSLLPQGYTDTQYF.